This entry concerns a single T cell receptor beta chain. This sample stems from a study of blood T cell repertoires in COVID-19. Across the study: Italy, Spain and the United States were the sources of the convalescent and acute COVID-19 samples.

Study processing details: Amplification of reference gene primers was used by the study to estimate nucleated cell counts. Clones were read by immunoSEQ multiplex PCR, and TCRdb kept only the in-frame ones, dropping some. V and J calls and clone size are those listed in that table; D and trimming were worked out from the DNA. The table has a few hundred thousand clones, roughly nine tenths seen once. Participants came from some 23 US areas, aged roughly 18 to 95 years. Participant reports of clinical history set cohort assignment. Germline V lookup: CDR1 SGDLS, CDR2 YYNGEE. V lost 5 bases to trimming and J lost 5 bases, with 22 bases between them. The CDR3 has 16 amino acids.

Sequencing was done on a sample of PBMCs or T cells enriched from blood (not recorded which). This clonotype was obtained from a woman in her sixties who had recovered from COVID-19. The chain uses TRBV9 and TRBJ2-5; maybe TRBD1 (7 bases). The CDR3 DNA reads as TGTGCCAGCAGTCTCGGGGGCTCGACAGGGCGGGAGACCCAGTACTTC. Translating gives CASSLGGSTGRETQYF.